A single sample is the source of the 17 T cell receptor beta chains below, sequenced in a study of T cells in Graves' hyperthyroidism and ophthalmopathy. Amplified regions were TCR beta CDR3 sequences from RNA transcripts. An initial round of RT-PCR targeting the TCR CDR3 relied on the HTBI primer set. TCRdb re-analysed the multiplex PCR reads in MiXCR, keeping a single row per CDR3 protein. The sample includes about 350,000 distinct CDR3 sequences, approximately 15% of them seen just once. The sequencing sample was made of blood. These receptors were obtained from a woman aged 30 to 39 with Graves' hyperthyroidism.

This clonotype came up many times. The CDR3 is CSVAKRRETQYF. The CDR3 DNA is TGCAGCGTTGCTAAGCGCAGGGAGACCCAGTACTTC. The rearrangement links TRBV29-1 to TRBJ2-5, with D unclear. This CDR3 is built from 12 residues. V shed 4 bases and J shed 5 bases, with 11 bases lying between them. Germline V lookup: CDR1 SQVTM, CDR2 ANQGSEA.

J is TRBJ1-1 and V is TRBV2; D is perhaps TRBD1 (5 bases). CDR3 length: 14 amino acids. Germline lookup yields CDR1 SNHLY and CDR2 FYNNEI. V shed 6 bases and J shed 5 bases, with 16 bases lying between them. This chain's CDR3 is CASRTDPEGTEAFF. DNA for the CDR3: TGTGCCAGCAGGACCGATCCCGAGGGGACTGAAGCTTTCTTT.

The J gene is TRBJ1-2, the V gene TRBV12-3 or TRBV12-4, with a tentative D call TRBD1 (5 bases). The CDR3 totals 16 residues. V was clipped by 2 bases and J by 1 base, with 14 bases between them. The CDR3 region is CASSLRGAPHNYGYTF. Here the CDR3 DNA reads TGTGCCAGCAGTTTACGAGGGGCGCCACATAACTATGGCTACACCTTC.

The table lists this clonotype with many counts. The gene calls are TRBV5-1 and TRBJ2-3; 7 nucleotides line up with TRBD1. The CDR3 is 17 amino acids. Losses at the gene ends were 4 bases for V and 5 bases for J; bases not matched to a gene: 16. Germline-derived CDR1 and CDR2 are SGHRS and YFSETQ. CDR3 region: CASSTTGKRYTVDTQYF. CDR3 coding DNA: TGCGCCAGCAGCACGACAGGGAAGAGGTACACGGTAGATACGCAGTATTTT.

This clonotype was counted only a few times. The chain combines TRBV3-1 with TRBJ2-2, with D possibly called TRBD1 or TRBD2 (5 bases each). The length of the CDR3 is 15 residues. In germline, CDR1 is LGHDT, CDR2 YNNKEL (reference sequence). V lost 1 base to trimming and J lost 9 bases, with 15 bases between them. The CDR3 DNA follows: TGTGCCAGCAGCCAAGGCCCTGGGGGAGTCAGGGAGCTGTTTTTT. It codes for CASSQGPGGVRELFF.

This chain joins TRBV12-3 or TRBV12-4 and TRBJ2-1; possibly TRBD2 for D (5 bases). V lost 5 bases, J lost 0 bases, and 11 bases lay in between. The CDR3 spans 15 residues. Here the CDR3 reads CASSTDYSSYNEQFF. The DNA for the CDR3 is TGTGCCAGCAGTACCGACTACTCCTCCTACAATGAGCAGTTCTTC.

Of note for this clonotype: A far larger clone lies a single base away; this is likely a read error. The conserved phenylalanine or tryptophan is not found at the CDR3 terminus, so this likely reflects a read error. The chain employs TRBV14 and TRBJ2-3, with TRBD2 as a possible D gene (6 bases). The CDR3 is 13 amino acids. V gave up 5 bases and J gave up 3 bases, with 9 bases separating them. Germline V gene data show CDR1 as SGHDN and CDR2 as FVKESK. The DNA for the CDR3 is TGTGCCAGCAGCGCTGGGGGGACAGATACGCAGTATTGT. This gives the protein CASSAGGTDTQYC.

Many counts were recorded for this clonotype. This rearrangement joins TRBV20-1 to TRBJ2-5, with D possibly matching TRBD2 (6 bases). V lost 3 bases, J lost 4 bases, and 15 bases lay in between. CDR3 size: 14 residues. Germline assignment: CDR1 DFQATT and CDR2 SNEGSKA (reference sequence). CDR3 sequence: CSASYAGRGETQYF. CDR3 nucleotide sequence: TGCAGTGCTAGCTACGCGGGACGAGGAGAGACCCAGTACTTC.

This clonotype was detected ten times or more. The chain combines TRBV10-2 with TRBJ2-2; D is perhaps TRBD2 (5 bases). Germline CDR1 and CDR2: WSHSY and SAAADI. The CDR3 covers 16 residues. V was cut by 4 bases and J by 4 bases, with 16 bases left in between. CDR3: CASSVRERERTGELFF. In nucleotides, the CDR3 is TGCGCCAGCAGTGTAAGGGAGAGGGAGCGCACCGGGGAGCTGTTTTTT.

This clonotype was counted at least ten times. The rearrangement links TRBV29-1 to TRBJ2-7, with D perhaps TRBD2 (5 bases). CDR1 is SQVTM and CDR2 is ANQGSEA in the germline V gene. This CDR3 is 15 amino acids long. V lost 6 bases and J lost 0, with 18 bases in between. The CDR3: CSVPIGSPSSYEQYF. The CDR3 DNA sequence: TGCAGCGTACCCATAGGGAGTCCTAGCTCCTACGAGCAGTACTTC.

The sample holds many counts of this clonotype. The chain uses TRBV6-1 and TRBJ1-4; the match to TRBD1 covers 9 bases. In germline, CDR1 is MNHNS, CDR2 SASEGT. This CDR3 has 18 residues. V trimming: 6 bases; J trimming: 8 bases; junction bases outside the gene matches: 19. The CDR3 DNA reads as TGTGCCAGCAGGGATGCCTCCCGGGACAGGGTCTGGGAGGAAAAACTGTTTTTT. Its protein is CASRDASRDRVWEEKLFF.

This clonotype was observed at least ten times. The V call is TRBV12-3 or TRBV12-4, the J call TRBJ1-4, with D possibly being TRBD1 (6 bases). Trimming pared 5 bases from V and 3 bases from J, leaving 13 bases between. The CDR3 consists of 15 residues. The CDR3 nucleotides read TGTGCCAGCAGTGCGGAGACAGGTCCTAATGAAAAACTGTTTTTT. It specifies CASSAETGPNEKLFF.

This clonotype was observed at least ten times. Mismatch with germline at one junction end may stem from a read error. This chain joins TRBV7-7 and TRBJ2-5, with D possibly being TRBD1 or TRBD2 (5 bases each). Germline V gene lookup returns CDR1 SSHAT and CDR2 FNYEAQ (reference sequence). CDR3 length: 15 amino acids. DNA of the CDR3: TGTGCTAGCAGCTTAGGTGTGGGGCGCGGGGAGACCCAGTACTTC. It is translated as CASSLGVGRGETQYF.

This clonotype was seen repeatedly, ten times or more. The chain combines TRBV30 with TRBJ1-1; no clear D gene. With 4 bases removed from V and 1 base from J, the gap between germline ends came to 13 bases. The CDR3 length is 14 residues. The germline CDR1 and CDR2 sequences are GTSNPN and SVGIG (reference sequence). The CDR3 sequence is CAWISTKKNTEAFF. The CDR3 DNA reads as TGTGCCTGGATCTCTACAAAGAAGAACACTGAAGCTTTCTTT.

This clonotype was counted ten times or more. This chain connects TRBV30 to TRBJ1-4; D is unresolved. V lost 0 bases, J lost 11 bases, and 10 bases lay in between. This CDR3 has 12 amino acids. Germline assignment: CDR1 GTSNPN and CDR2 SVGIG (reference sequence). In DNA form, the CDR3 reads TGTGCCTGGAGTGTGTCCCAGCAGAAACTGTTTTTT. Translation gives CAWSVSQQKLFF.

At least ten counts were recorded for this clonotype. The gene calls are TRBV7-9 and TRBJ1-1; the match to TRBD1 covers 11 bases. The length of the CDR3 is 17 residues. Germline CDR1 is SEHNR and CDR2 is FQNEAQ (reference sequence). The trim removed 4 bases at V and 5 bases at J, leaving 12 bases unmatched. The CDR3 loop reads CASSYPTGTGGGTEAFF. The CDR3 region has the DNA TGTGCCAGCAGCTATCCAACCGGGACAGGGGGGGGAACTGAAGCTTTCTTT.

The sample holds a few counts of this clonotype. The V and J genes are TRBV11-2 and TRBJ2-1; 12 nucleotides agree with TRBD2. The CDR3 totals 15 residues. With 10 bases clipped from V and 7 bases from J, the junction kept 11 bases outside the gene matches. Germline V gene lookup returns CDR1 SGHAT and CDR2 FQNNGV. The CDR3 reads CATLGVGTSGNEQFF. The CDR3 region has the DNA TGTGCCACCCTTGGGGTAGGGACTAGCGGGAATGAGCAGTTCTTC.